A selection of T cell receptor beta chains follows, all from one sample in a study of CD4 T cells in relation to SARS-CoV-2 and coronaviruses. The repertoire was sequenced with immunoSEQ multiplex PCR; TCRdb's copy has only in-frame clones and lacks some. The sample yields 50,000 to 65,000 clones, approximately 90% seen once. What was sequenced was naive CD4+ T cells from PBMCs. These receptors all stem from an adult with COVID-19. CDR3s leave out the opening cysteine and the closing phenylalanine or tryptophan. Clone size is not always given. Where it is, it says once, few, many or a class for expanded clones.

clone_size v_call cdr3_aa
- TRBV19 ASSSRVGDTQY
- TRBV28 ASSLSPPGRNSPLH
- TRBV7-8 ASRDRQGQTGELF
- TRBV19 ASRNSGRGTDTQY
- TRBV4-1 ASSPTFDNEQF
- TRBV24-1 ATSDERDTEAF
- TRBV18 ASSPRDRLRSGNTIY
- TRBV2 ASTKRATENTEAF
- TRBV3-1/TRBV3-2 ASSQLTTRNYGYT
- TRBV28 ASRPTSYNEQF
- TRBV11-2 ASSLGLAGAYEQY
- TRBV24-1 ATSLAGGSNEQF
once TRBV12-5 ASGFSGEETQY
- TRBV5-1 ASSFGLAGADTQY
- TRBV24-1 ATSDSSGRAAYNEQF
- TRBV2 ASSEQQTGYT
few TRBV2 ASRPDRASNQPQH
few TRBV7-9 ASSLESKRDLLAAGELF
- TRBV6-6 ASRMGRGGNTIY
- TRBV28 ASSPPFFRDREGSGQY
once TRBV27 ASSDYRGRGNYGYT
- TRBV28 ASRGGGAAYNEQF
once TRBV11-2 ASSLGWGLETQY
- TRBV5-1 ASSLVQNEAF
- TRBV3-1/TRBV3-2 ASRSDRDSGELF
- TRBV21-1 ASSNRKRSRGDIHGYT
- TRBV3-1/TRBV3-2 ASGGFSGNTIY
- TRBV27 ASAGTGFWGRGANVLT
- TRBV24-1 ATRSSRDTSYEQY
- TRBV28 ASESPAPSGVYSGDTQY
once TRBV3-1/TRBV3-2 ASSQWDRDYEQY
- TRBV5-1 ASSLGLDNEQF
once TRBV6-5 ASSYPARGLDTQY
- TRBV10-1 ASIRKEQF
- TRBV14 ASSPLLAVYEQY
- TRBV3-1/TRBV3-2 ASSKGQGFDEQY
- TRBV7-8 ASSLVGTGRKKEKLF
- TRBV6-6 ASSSFGRGDQPQH
- TRBV7-2 ASRQEIIYNEQF
- TRBV5-4 ASSLELPAYNEQF
few TRBV6-2/TRBV6-3 ASSYSRQYNEQF
once TRBV6-1 ASSGGLAGVGRYEQY
- TRBV15 ATSRDLTGLNSPLH
few TRBV14 ASSQGINYGYT
- TRBV7-3 ASSLTGLLGEQY
- TRBV11-1 ASSSRTSGSDTQY
once TRBV4-1 ASSQGGGRAKTQY
- TRBV7-2 ASSLGVQETQY
- TRBV27 ASSFLGTDTQY
- TRBV6-5 ASSYAAGGTYEQY
- TRBV2 ASSGGTSGSNEQF
- TRBV5-1 ASSAYSNQPQH
- TRBV30 ATSGQPQETQY
- TRBV9 ASSTAGEQF
- TRBV29-1 SVEGSGHTDTQY